The rows below give T cell receptor beta chains drawn from one sample of a study of T cell responses to AZD1222 COVID-19 vaccine. Method: immunoSEQ multiplex PCR; TCRdb's copy keeps in-frame clones and lacks some. The data show 30,000 to 35,000 clones, with approximately 80% seen just once and roughly 4% held by the top ten. This material consisted of peripheral blood, taken 28 days after the second AZD1222 dose. Receptors originate from an adult who received the AZD1222 COVID-19 vaccine. Both conserved end residues are part of each CDR3. Fields, in order: D gene, V gene, J gene, clone size, CDR3 DNA, CDR3 protein. D genes are given only for firm matches. The listing skips clone size in some rows; elsewhere it reads once, few, many or a size class.

-	TRBV15	TRBJ1-1	-	TGTGCCACCAGCAGACCCCGGGTGGGGGGGGTGACTGAAGCTTTCTTT	CATSRPRVGGVTEAFF
-	TRBV5-1	TRBJ2-7	-	TGCGCCAGCAGCTTGGGGGGGATTTACGAGCAGTACTTC	CASSLGGIYEQYF
-	TRBV7-3	TRBJ2-3	-	TGTGCCAGCAGCCCGCGGGGTAGGAGGACAGATACGCAGTATTTT	CASSPRGRRTDTQYF
-	TRBV25-1	TRBJ1-1	-	TGTGCCAGCAGTCCTCTTGGGGCTCTGACTGAAGCTTTCTTT	CASSPLGALTEAFF
-	TRBV19	TRBJ1-1	once	TGTGCCAGTAAACTAGGGCAGTTGAACACTGAAGCTTTCTTT	CASKLGQLNTEAFF
-	TRBV10-1	TRBJ1-1	-	TGCGCCAGCAGTGATGAGAGGAACACTGAAGCTTTCTTT	CASSDERNTEAFF
TRBD2	TRBV9	TRBJ2-1	-	TGTGCCAGCAGCGTAGTCGCGGGGGGGCCCTACAATGAGCAGTTCTTC	CASSVVAGGPYNEQFF
TRBD1	TRBV7-9	TRBJ1-1	once	TGTGCCAGCAGCTTTAGACAGGGCGGCACTGAAGCTTTCTTT	CASSFRQGGTEAFF
-	TRBV6-6	TRBJ1-6	-	TGTGCCAGCAGTTACCTCGGGAGTAATTCACCCCTCCACTTT	CASSYLGSNSPLHF
-	TRBV6-5	TRBJ1-2	-	TGTGCCAGCAGTCAGGCGACAGGTGAAAACTATGGCTACACCTTC	CASSQATGENYGYTF
-	TRBV6-5	TRBJ1-5	-	TGTGCCAGCAGCCCCCGTAATCAGCCCCAGCATTTT	CASSPRNQPQHF
-	TRBV11-3	TRBJ1-6	-	TGTGCCAGCAGCGAGACCCCGCAGGGCTCGAATTCACCCCTCCACTTT	CASSETPQGSNSPLHF
-	TRBV18	TRBJ1-1	-	TGTGCCAGCTCCCAGCTAACCCGGAACACTGAAGCTTTCTTT	CASSQLTRNTEAFF
-	TRBV5-1	TRBJ2-1	-	TGCGCCAGCAGCTTTACGGGAGTCACTGAGCAGTTCTTC	CASSFTGVTEQFF
-	TRBV23-1	TRBJ1-1	-	TGCGCCAGCAGTCAGGGCTGGGGGAACACTGAAGCTTTCTTT	CASSQGWGNTEAFF
-	TRBV10-1	TRBJ2-5	-	TGCGCCAACGGGGGCCAAGAGACCCAGTACTTC	CANGGQETQYF
TRBD1	TRBV6-5	TRBJ1-1	-	TGTGCCAGCAGTCCGGACAGGGGGAACACTGAAGCTTTCTTT	CASSPDRGNTEAFF
-	TRBV4-1	TRBJ2-5	-	TGCGCCAGCAGCCAAGGTTCCGGGTACGAGACCCAGTACTTC	CASSQGSGYETQYF
-	TRBV29-1	TRBJ1-1	-	TGCAGCGTCTCCTCTATGAACACTGAAGCTTTCTTT	CSVSSMNTEAFF
-	TRBV28	TRBJ2-3	few	TGTGCCAGCACTATACCGGGACCCGCGGGAGATACGCAGTATTTT	CASTIPGPAGDTQYF
-	TRBV6-5	TRBJ1-3	-	TGTGCCAGCGGTTTACTTGGACGGCGCTCTGGAAACACCATATATTTT	CASGLLGRRSGNTIYF
TRBD1	TRBV28	TRBJ1-6	-	TGTGCCAGCAGACAGCTAGGACAGGGGGCTCCCAATTCACCCCTCCACTTT	CASRQLGQGAPNSPLHF
TRBD1	TRBV9	TRBJ1-2	-	TGTGCCAGCAGCTCCGCGCTACAGGGGTTCCTAAACTATGGCTACACCTTC	CASSSALQGFLNYGYTF
TRBD2	TRBV5-4	TRBJ2-3	-	TGTGCCAGCAGCTTGGCTAGCGGAGATACGCAGTATTTT	CASSLASGDTQYF
TRBD1	TRBV10-2	TRBJ1-5	-	TGCGCCAGCAGCCTCGGACAGGGAGGTCAGCCCCAGCATTTT	CASSLGQGGQPQHF
-	TRBV4-3	TRBJ1-2	-	TGCGCCAGCAGCCAAGAAGGCGAGGGTACGGGCTACACCTTC	CASSQEGEGTGYTF